This is a list of T cell receptor beta chains from one sample in a study of vaccination and CD4 T cells after COVID-19. These receptors have no known antigen. TCRdb independently ran MiXCR on the PCR reads; one entry per CDR3 protein. In the table there are roughly 6,800 distinct CDR3 sequences, around 35% of which are singletons. Sequenced: CD4+ T cells from blood, cultured in vitro. These receptors all come from a human donor in good health. The CDR3 runs from the conserved cysteine through the conserved F or W. The D gene is left open where the match is weak. Part of the rows lack a size; the others show once, few, many or a class for expanded clones.

medium-sized	TRBV20-1	.	TRBJ1-1	CSAQPYTEAFF	TGCAGTGCCCAACCCTACACTGAAGCTTTCTTT
.	TRBV6-1	.	TRBJ1-1	CASSPAGDRTEAFF	TGTGCCAGCAGTCCCGCGGGGGATCGGACTGAAGCTTTCTTT
few	TRBV7-2	.	TRBJ2-5	CASSLGPGETQYF	TGTGCCAGCAGCTTAGGACCTGGTGAGACCCAGTACTTC
.	TRBV6-5	.	TRBJ2-7	CASSYSNTRAYEQYF	TGTGCCAGCAGTTACTCGAATACCCGGGCCTACGAGCAGTACTTC
.	TRBV9	TRBD1	TRBJ1-1	CASSVATGGGNTEAFF	TGTGCCAGCAGCGTAGCTACAGGGGGCGGAAACACTGAAGCTTTCTTT
.	TRBV19	.	TRBJ2-5	CASSTTRETQYF	TGTGCCAGTAGTACCACCCGAGAGACCCAGTACTTC
medium-sized	TRBV20-1	TRBD1	TRBJ1-5	CSAQQGALEHQPQHF	TGCAGTGCTCAACAGGGGGCTTTGGAGCATCAGCCCCAGCATTTT
few	TRBV5-1	.	TRBJ2-5	CASSFGDPASGTQYF	TGCGCCAGCAGCTTTGGTGACCCGGCTTCGGGGACCCAGTACTTC
medium-sized	TRBV20-1	.	TRBJ2-7	CSATRLAETREQYF	TGCAGTGCTACCAGACTGGCGGAGACGAGGGAGCAGTACTTC
medium-sized	TRBV20-1	.	TRBJ2-5	CSARNPWGLETQYF	TGCAGTGCTAGAAACCCATGGGGGTTGGAGACCCAGTACTTC
few	TRBV24-1	.	TRBJ2-5	CATSDFVNRETQYF	TGTGCCACCAGTGATTTCGTGAATCGAGAGACCCAGTACTTC
few	TRBV20-1	TRBD2	TRBJ2-7	CSALAGEGEQYF	TGCAGTGCTTTAGCGGGAGAAGGCGAGCAGTACTTC
few	TRBV20-1	.	TRBJ2-1	CSAPEQISYNEQFF	TGCAGTGCCCCCGAACAAATCTCCTACAATGAGCAGTTCTTC
.	TRBV5-4	TRBD1	TRBJ2-7	CASSRDRVYEQYF	TGTGCCAGCAGCCGAGACAGGGTCTACGAGCAGTACTTC
.	TRBV15	TRBD2	TRBJ2-5	CATNSRGWTSGSRETQYF	TGTGCCACCAACTCTCGAGGTTGGACTAGCGGGAGTCGAGAGACCCAGTACTTC
.	TRBV5-4	.	TRBJ2-7	CASRVAGLPTYEQYF	TGTGCCAGCAGAGTCGCGGGACTGCCTACCTACGAGCAGTACTTC
medium-sized	TRBV20-1	.	TRBJ1-1	CSARDRVNTEAFF	TGCAGTGCTAGAGATCGGGTGAACACTGAAGCTTTCTTT
few	TRBV28	TRBD1	TRBJ1-2	CASSNRDRGGYTF	TGTGCCAGCAGTAACCGGGACAGGGGTGGCTACACCTTC
few	TRBV25-1	.	TRBJ1-2	CASSPGGGPYYGYTF	TGTGCCAGCAGCCCAGGAGGAGGGCCTTACTATGGCTACACCTTC
few	TRBV7-6	.	TRBJ1-1	CASSLGTGTEAFF	TGTGCTAGCAGCTTAGGGACGGGCACTGAAGCTTTCTTT
.	TRBV20-1	.	TRBJ2-5	CSADPEYQETQYF	TGCAGTGCAGACCCAGAGTACCAAGAGACCCAGTACTTC
.	TRBV11-1	TRBD1	TRBJ1-6	CASSLPTGTNSPLHF	TGTGCCAGCAGCTTACCGACAGGGACGAATTCACCCCTCCACTTT
.	TRBV28	.	TRBJ1-5	CASRPSRGAGQPQHF	TGTGCCAGCAGACCCTCACGGGGGGCTGGTCAGCCCCAGCATTTT
few	TRBV15	TRBD2	TRBJ2-1	CATSKSSGSLNEQFF	TGTGCCACCAGCAAGTCCAGCGGGAGTCTCAATGAGCAGTTCTTC
.	TRBV28	TRBD1	TRBJ1-6	CASSLDRGSPLHF	TGTGCCAGCAGTTTAGACAGGGGCTCACCCCTCCACTTT
.	TRBV27	.	TRBJ1-5	CASNGGRDQPQHF	TGTGCCAGCAATGGGGGGAGGGATCAGCCCCAGCATTTT
medium-sized	TRBV6-1	TRBD1	TRBJ1-2	CASRSDRGRGYTF	TGTGCCAGCAGGTCGGACAGGGGGCGAGGCTACACCTTC
once	TRBV6-5	TRBD2	TRBJ2-7	CASSYGAGEESYEQYF	TGTGCCAGCAGTTACGGGGCGGGAGAGGAATCCTACGAGCAGTACTTC
.	TRBV7-6	.	TRBJ2-6	CASSSSFMSSGANVLTF	TGTGCCAGCAGCTCCTCCTTTATGTCCTCTGGGGCCAACGTCCTGACTTTC
.	TRBV2	.	TRBJ1-6	CASTPDSGSPLHF	TGTGCCAGCACTCCAGACAGTGGTTCACCCCTCCACTTT
once	TRBV28	.	TRBJ2-7	CASYPFSASYEQYF	TGTGCCAGCTATCCGTTTAGCGCTAGCTACGAGCAGTACTTC
few	TRBV7-3	TRBD2	TRBJ2-5	CASSPRGTRPETQYF	TGTGCCAGCAGCCCAAGAGGGACTAGGCCGGAGACCCAGTACTTC
.	TRBV6-2/TRBV6-3	.	TRBJ1-5	CASSYLIDQPQHF	TGTGCCAGCAGTTACCTTATAGATCAGCCCCAGCATTTT
few	TRBV6-1	.	TRBJ2-7	CASSGGGLSYEQYF	TGTGCCAGCAGCGGCGGCGGGCTCTCCTACGAGCAGTACTTC
medium-sized	TRBV7-6	.	TRBJ2-5	CASSLAPETQYF	TGTGCCAGCAGCTTAGCCCCAGAGACCCAGTACTTC
.	TRBV7-2	.	TRBJ1-2	CASSSGQDSGGYTF	TGTGCCAGCAGCTCGGGTCAAGACAGTGGAGGCTACACCTTC
few	TRBV20-1	TRBD2	TRBJ2-7	CSATLAGEPYEQYF	TGCAGTGCAACTCTAGCGGGAGAACCCTACGAGCAGTACTTC
few	TRBV7-2	TRBD2	TRBJ2-1	CASTLSGRAGNEQFF	TGTGCCAGCACCCTTAGCGGGAGGGCCGGTAATGAGCAGTTCTTC
medium-sized	TRBV25-1	.	TRBJ2-5	CASSGPGSGTQYF	TGTGCCAGCAGTGGGCCGGGTTCGGGGACCCAGTACTTC
few	TRBV6-4	.	TRBJ1-6	CASSDSASKWNSPLHF	TGTGCCAGCAGTGACTCGGCCAGTAAATGGAATTCACCCCTCCACTTT
.	TRBV25-1	.	TRBJ2-6	CASSDLWANVLTF	TGTGCCAGCAGTGATCTCTGGGCCAACGTCCTGACTTTC
.	TRBV7-3	.	TRBJ2-1	CASSPRPSYNEQFF	TGTGCCAGCAGCCCTCGCCCTTCTTATAATGAGCAGTTCTTC
.	TRBV18	TRBD1	TRBJ2-7	CASSQGATYEQYF	TGTGCCAGCTCACAGGGGGCTACCTACGAGCAGTACTTC